The entry below describes one TCR beta chain. The antigen remains unidentified. These data are taken from a study of T cell responses to AZD1222 COVID-19 vaccine. As for the study in general: Second doses that came at about 4 or about 12 weeks were put together.

Study outcomes and limitations: The study found Spike-specific TCR breadth and depth rose after two AZD1222 doses. Nearly half of unique spike-specific TCRs reportedly avoided B.1.351 and B.1.1.7 mutated regions.

Produced via immunoSEQ multiplex PCR; TCRdb's table is partial and in-frame only. The profile shows around 120,000 clones, roughly 90% of them singletons. Here the sequenced sample was peripheral blood, taken on day 0 of AZD1222 vaccination. This receptor was identified in an adult in good health.

The CDR3 coding sequence is TGTGCCAGCATCCCGGGGAGGCAGCCTCTCGTCTACGAGCAGTACTTC. This sequence encodes CASIPGRQPLVYEQYF. This chain links TRBV28 with TRBJ2-7, with D possibly being TRBD2 (6 bases). V lost 7 bases and J 3 bases, leaving 22 bases between the germline ends. Germline lookup yields CDR1 MDHEN and CDR2 SYDVKM. This CDR3 is 16 amino acids long.